At least ten counts were recorded for the clone carrying this T cell receptor beta chain. The antigen is not known. The sample originates from a study of HIV-infected patients and healthy controls. Study-wide points: Healthy controls shared more CDR3 sequences between individuals than HIV-infected patients did. Untreated HIV+ repertoires had roughly threefold fewer distinct CDR3s and lower Shannon diversity than healthy controls.

Alpha and beta constant-region primers primed reverse transcription of approximately 460 ng RNA. Using multiplexing indices, alpha and beta chain libraries were generated apart by chain-specific third strand synthesis. Via MiXCR, TCRdb re-called the 5' RACE reads, giving one row per CDR3 protein. The sample has approximately 11,000 distinct CDR3 sequences; under 11% are singletons. The repertoire came from unfractionated whole blood and reflected all unsorted peripheral T cells. The sequence derives from an adult with HIV infection. The sequences come from blood, collected before antiretroviral therapy.

The CDR3 coding sequence is TGTGCCAGCAGGCTGGAGGTAGCCATGAACACTGAAGCTTTCTTT. Translating it yields CASRLEVAMNTEAFF. V is TRBV6-5 and J is TRBJ1-1; D not certain. The CDR3 is 15 residues long. Between the trimmed V and J ends, which lost 6 bases and 0 bases, there was a span of 14 bases. The germline gives CDR1 MNHEY, CDR2 SVGAGI.